The 12 T cell receptor beta chains below were found in one sample sequenced in a study of CD8 T cells in Susac syndrome. RNA in amounts of roughly 0.5 to 1 ug was reverse transcribed with random hexamers. TCRdb ran MiXCR on the immunoSEQ multiplex PCR reads and lists one entry per CDR3 protein. The sample yields a few hundred thousand distinct CDR3 sequences, about 95% seen once. The sample comprised CD4+ T cells from PBMCs. These receptors all stem from a human donor with multiple sclerosis.

The chain links TRBV19 to TRBJ1-2; D call uncertain. Germline V gene data show CDR1 as LNHDA and CDR2 as SQIVND (reference sequence). The CDR3 extends over 13 amino acids. V lost 6 bases, J lost 8 bases, and 16 bases lay in between. DNA of the CDR3: TGTGCCAGTAGGAAGGACGCAGGTATGGGCTACACCTTC. It translates to CASRKDAGMGYTF.

The V gene is TRBV20-1, the J gene TRBJ1-2; no clear D gene. This CDR3 contains 17 residues. Germline assignment: CDR1 DFQATT and CDR2 SNEGSKA (reference sequence). V gave up 2 bases and J gave up 3 bases, with 22 bases separating them. This CDR3 reads CSARNIKRPQFHYGYTF. Written as DNA, the CDR3 is TGCAGTGCTAGAAACATTAAGCGACCCCAATTCCACTATGGCTACACCTTC.

The genes are TRBV7-3 and TRBJ2-3, with D unresolved. From germline, CDR1 is SGHTA and CDR2 FQGTGA. The CDR3 contains 14 residues. The V end was cut by 2 bases, the J end by 0 bases, with 6 bases between. CDR3 loop: CASSLLHSTDTQYF. CDR3 nucleotides: TGTGCCAGCAGCTTACTACATAGCACAGATACGCAGTATTTT.

This chain connects TRBV4-1 to TRBJ1-2; TRBD1 matches at 9 bases. From germline, CDR1 is MGHRA and CDR2 YSYEKL. CDR3 length: 16 residues. V lost 0 bases, J lost 4 bases, and 6 bases stayed unmatched. The CDR3 DNA reads as TGCGCCAGCAGCCAAGAGCTGACAGGGGGTGCCTATGGCTACACCTTC. Translating it yields CASSQELTGGAYGYTF.

The V call is TRBV20-1, the J call TRBJ2-1; unclear D gene. V lost 1 base and J lost 4, with 14 bases in between. Per the germline V gene, CDR1 is DFQATT and CDR2 is SNEGSKA (reference sequence). This CDR3 is 15 amino acids long. The DNA for the CDR3 is TGCAGTGCTAGAGGAAAAGGGTATTGGTACAATGAGCAGTTCTTC. This translates into CSARGKGYWYNEQFF.

This rearrangement joins TRBV21-1 to TRBJ1-2. TRBV21-1 is deemed a pseudogene. This CDR3 comprises 12 residues. CDR3 protein: CANTRINYGYTF. The CDR3 nucleotides read TGTGCCAACACCAGGATTAACTATGGCTACACCTTC.

V is TRBV4-2 and J is TRBJ2-2; D remains ambiguous. The CDR3 is 12 amino acids. The germline V and J ends were trimmed by 6 bases and 7 bases, with 9 bases remaining between them. CDR1 and CDR2 from the germline V gene are LGHNA and YNFKEQ. CDR3 DNA: TGTGCCAGCAGATTTGGGGACGGGGAGCTGTTTTTT. Translating it yields CASRFGDGELFF.

The chain has TRBV7-9 and TRBJ2-1; D not resolved. V lost 7 bases to trimming and J lost 3 bases, with 4 bases between them. Germline V CDR1 and CDR2: SEHNR, FQNEAQ (reference sequence). The CDR3 has 11 amino acids. CDR3 amino acids: CASNLYNEQFF. The CDR3 DNA follows: TGTGCCAGCAACCTCTACAATGAGCAGTTCTTC.

The chain combines TRBV2 with TRBJ2-3; perhaps TRBD2 as D (6 bases). V lost 8 bases to trimming and J lost 6 bases, with 18 bases between them. This CDR3 is built from 14 residues. In germline, CDR1 is SNHLY, CDR2 FYNNEI. The CDR3 sequence is CASGSPAGWDTQYF. In DNA, the CDR3 is TGTGCCAGCGGATCCCCAGCGGGTTGGGATACGCAGTATTTT.

The chain carries TRBV6-5 and TRBJ1-1, with D uncertain. The CDR3 extends over 14 amino acids. V lost 6 bases, J lost 0 bases, and 11 bases lay in between. Germline CDR1 MNHEY, CDR2 SVGAGI. DNA for the CDR3: TGTGCCAGCAGCTCGTACTTTATGAACACTGAAGCTTTCTTT. Its translation: CASSSYFMNTEAFF.

The chain recombines TRBV7-9 with TRBJ2-5; TRBD1 might be the D (6 bases). Germline V gene sequence: CDR1 SEHNR, CDR2 FQNEAQ (reference sequence). V lost 3 bases, J lost 0 bases, and 8 bases lay in between. The CDR3 is 14 residues long. This CDR3 is CASSFRTDQETQYF. CDR3 bases: TGTGCCAGCAGCTTCAGGACAGACCAAGAGACCCAGTACTTC.

This chain uses TRBV20-1 with TRBJ1-4; D might be TRBD1 (5 bases). Germline V lookup: CDR1 DFQATT, CDR2 SNEGSKA (reference sequence). The CDR3 sequence is 15 residues long. V lost 0 bases and J 0 bases, leaving 8 bases between the germline ends. CDR3 nucleotide sequence: TGCAGTGCTAGAGAAGGGACGACAACTAATGAAAAACTGTTTTTT. Protein: CSAREGTTTNEKLFF.